A selection of T cell receptor beta chains follows, all from one sample in a study of T cell responses to AZD1222 COVID-19 vaccine. Some clones are missing from TCRdb's copy, which holds only in-frame ones; the method was immunoSEQ multiplex PCR. The profile shows 150,000 to 200,000 clones, around 94% of them singletons. This sample comprised peripheral blood, obtained on day 0 of AZD1222 vaccination. All receptors come from an adult in good health. Each CDR3 is given with its conserved first and last residue. The order of the fields is D gene, J gene, clone size, V gene, CDR3 protein, CDR3 DNA. D genes are given only for firm matches. Clone sizes are given selectively: once, few, many, or a class where the clone is expanded.

. | TRBJ2-7 | . | TRBV11-2 | CASTARGGPYEQYF | TGTGCCAGCACCGCGCGTGGGGGCCCCTACGAGCAGTACTTC
. | TRBJ2-5 | . | TRBV7-3 | CASSLDGLETQYF | TGTGCCAGCAGCTTAGACGGCTTGGAGACCCAGTACTTC
. | TRBJ2-1 | . | TRBV3-1/TRBV3-2 | CASSLLGEQFF | TGTGCCAGCAGCCTTTTGGGGGAGCAGTTCTTC
. | TRBJ2-4 | . | TRBV19 | CASSIQGLAKNIQYF | TGTGCCAGTAGTATCCAGGGGCTCGCCAAAAACATTCAGTACTTC
TRBD1 | TRBJ1-5 | . | TRBV29-1 | CSVGGTDSNQPQHF | TGCAGCGTTGGGGGGACAGATAGCAATCAGCCCCAGCATTTT
. | TRBJ1-6 | . | TRBV27 | CASSFNRVQNSPLHF | TGTGCCAGCAGTTTCAACAGGGTACAAAATTCACCCCTCCACTTT
. | TRBJ2-1 | . | TRBV12-3/TRBV12-4 | CASSLDRYNEQFF | TGTGCCAGCAGTTTAGACAGGTACAATGAGCAGTTCTTC
TRBD2 | TRBJ2-2 | . | TRBV10-3 | CAISAGGSGELFF | TGTGCCATCAGTGCCGGGGGGAGCGGGGAGCTGTTTTTT
TRBD2 | TRBJ2-3 | . | TRBV10-2 | CASSRTSEDLTDTQYF | TGCGCCAGCAGTCGGACTAGCGAAGATCTCACAGATACGCAGTATTTT
TRBD1 | TRBJ2-5 | . | TRBV5-1 | CASSGTGQETQYF | TGCGCCAGCAGCGGGACAGGGCAAGAGACCCAGTACTTC
. | TRBJ1-5 | . | TRBV2 | CASTNDDQPQHF | TGTGCCAGCACCAACGATGATCAGCCCCAGCATTTT
. | TRBJ1-2 | . | TRBV14 | CASSQERVENYGYTF | TGTGCCAGCAGCCAAGAAAGAGTAGAGAACTATGGCTACACCTTC
. | TRBJ1-3 | . | TRBV10-2 | CASSVGRDPGNTIYF | TGCGCCAGCAGTGTCGGGAGGGATCCTGGAAACACCATATATTTT
. | TRBJ2-2 | . | TRBV7-3 | CASSLLPTPSNTGELFF | TGTGCCAGCAGCTTACTTCCCACACCCTCGAACACCGGGGAGCTGTTTTTT
TRBD1 | TRBJ1-5 | few | TRBV19 | CASSYRGTPDQPQHF | TGTGCCAGTAGCTACAGGGGAACCCCCGATCAGCCCCAGCATTTT
. | TRBJ2-1 | . | TRBV30 | CAWSVPPPGADLVYEQFF | TGTGCCTGGAGTGTACCCCCTCCCGGTGCGGATCTGGTCTACGAGCAGTTCTTC
TRBD1 | TRBJ2-1 | . | TRBV7-2 | CASSHRGRVNEQFF | TGTGCCAGCAGCCACAGGGGTAGGGTCAATGAGCAGTTCTTC
. | TRBJ1-6 | . | TRBV12-3/TRBV12-4 | CASSLARRSPLHF | TGTGCCAGCAGTTTAGCGCGGAGATCACCCCTCCACTTT
. | TRBJ2-2 | few | TRBV18 | CASSPLASGELFF | TGTGCCAGCTCACCACTTGCTTCCGGGGAGCTGTTTTTT
. | TRBJ2-6 | . | TRBV5-1 | CASSSTGGYSGANVLTF | TGCGCCAGCAGCTCCACCGGAGGCTACTCTGGGGCCAACGTCCTGACTTTC
. | TRBJ2-7 | . | TRBV28 | CASSLSQERPKTYEQYF | TGTGCCAGCAGTTTGAGTCAGGAAAGGCCCAAGACCTACGAGCAGTACTTC
TRBD1 | TRBJ1-1 | . | TRBV7-9 | CASSIGTGAEAFF | TGTGCCAGCAGCATAGGGACAGGGGCTGAAGCTTTCTTT
. | TRBJ1-2 | . | TRBV13 | CASSEQGLGGYTF | TGTGCCAGCAGCGAACAGGGCTTAGGTGGCTACACCTTC